Described below is a single T cell receptor (beta chain) sequence and its context. The record originates from a study of blood T cells in healthy people across ages. V lost 5 bases to trimming and J lost 4 bases, with 17 bases between them. Germline lookup yields CDR1 LNHNV and CDR2 YYDKDF (reference sequence). This CDR3 is 15 amino acids long. PCR was performed a second time for about 7 to 12 cycles using a sample-barcoded 5' primer and a J-beta primer mix. MiXCR, applied by TCRdb to the 5' RACE reads, yields one record per CDR3 protein. The sample shows roughly 800,000 distinct CDR3 sequences, 58% of them seen only once.

The rearrangement joins TRBV15 to TRBJ1-2, with unresolved D. The sequencing input was blood. The sequence derives from a young man in good health. CDR3 in amino acids: CATSPPGQKVYGYTF. The CDR3 nucleotides are TGTGCCACCAGCCCCCCGGGCCAAAAGGTCTATGGCTACACCTTC.